This entry describes one T cell receptor beta chain. The data stem from a study of blood T cell repertoires in COVID-19. Per the original data handling: Reference gene primer amplification gave nucleated cell count estimates. Sequencing was performed with immunoSEQ multiplex PCR; in TCRdb, only in-frame clones are kept and a portion is missing. V and J calls and clone size come straight from that table; D and trimming were deduced from the DNA. The table has about 140,000 clones, roughly four fifths seen once. V trimming: 4 bases; J trimming: 4 bases; junction bases outside the gene matches: 19. The CDR3 is 19 residues long. CDR1 SGHRS and CDR2 YFSETQ come from the germline V gene.

The chain carries TRBV5-1 and TRBJ1-1; 10 bases agree with TRBD1. Sequencing used peripheral blood. This clonotype was sampled from a woman of 80 years or more with acute or convalescent COVID-19. The CDR3 nucleotides read TGCGCCAGCAGCGGTGGGTGGGGTAAGCGACAGGGGGCGCCCACTGAAGCTTTCTTT. Encoded protein: CASSGGWGKRQGAPTEAFF.